The 5 T cell receptor beta chains given below trace back to one sample, sequenced in a study of spatial heterogeneity in lung cancer. Time point here: sample taken at primary tumor resection. Tumor, nontumor lung or frozen PBMC supplied whole RNA, sequenced without sorting. TCRdb reanalysed the 5' RACE reads using MiXCR and keeps one entry per CDR3 protein. Of 23,000 or so distinct CDR3 sequences in the sample, 4% to 5% were seen once. This material consisted of PBMCs, taken at surgery. The receptors were gathered from a male donor with early-stage non-small cell lung cancer.

The V call is TRBV9, the J call TRBJ2-2; TRBD2 matches at 8 bases. J was trimmed by 3 bases and V by 1 base; bases with no gene match: 8. CDR1 and CDR2 (germline): SGDLS, YYNGEE. This CDR3 contains 17 residues. The CDR3 is CASSVSQAGGHTGELFF. CDR3 DNA sequence: TGTGCCAGCAGCGTAAGTCAGGCGGGGGGCCACACCGGGGAGCTGTTTTTT.

There are many counts of this clonotype. The chain recombines TRBV28 with TRBJ2-5; unclear D gene. CDR3 length: 15 amino acids. The V end was cut by 1 base, the J end by 1 base, with 10 bases between. CDR1 is MDHEN, CDR2 SYDVKM, per germline. In DNA, the CDR3 is TGTGCCAGCAGTTTATCCGGTGCGCTCCAAGAGACCCAGTACTTC. This sequence encodes CASSLSGALQETQYF.

This clonotype was found many times. The chain couples TRBV6-1 to TRBJ1-1; D is ambiguous. The V gene lost 0 bases and the J gene lost 8 bases, with 7 bases spanning the gap. The CDR3 extends over 12 amino acids. CDR1 is MNHNS and CDR2 is SASEGT in the germline V gene. The DNA of the CDR3 is TGTGCCAGCAGTGAAGCCGAACCCGAAGCTTTCTTT. Its protein product is CASSEAEPEAFF.

This clonotype rates as medium-sized (0.01 to 0.1%). V and J are TRBV7-9 and TRBJ2-1; 10 bases line up with TRBD2. Per the germline V gene, CDR1 is SEHNR and CDR2 is FQNEAQ (reference sequence). This CDR3 has 15 residues. V trimming: 1 base; J trimming: 6 bases; junction bases outside the gene matches: 3. The CDR3 coding sequence is TGTGCCAGCAGCTTAGGAGCGGGAGGGATCAATGAGCAGTTCTTC. Translation gives CASSLGAGGINEQFF.

Ten or more counts support this clonotype. The chain combines TRBV28 with TRBJ1-2, with D uncertain. This CDR3 region has 11 residues. Trimming left V 7 bases short and J 8 bases short, with 11 bases between. From germline, CDR1 is MDHEN and CDR2 SYDVKM. The CDR3 DNA reads as TGTGCCAGCACTTTCGCGGACGGCTACACCTTC. Residues: CASTFADGYTF.